This T cell receptor (beta chain) is drawn from a study of Graves' ophthalmopathy and Graves' hyperthyroidism. Overall study: Researchers obtained peripheral blood at initial diagnosis, before any treatment had begun. Findings and caveats of the study: For predicting ophthalmopathy progression, the model had roughly 64% sensitivity and 72.22% specificity.

The CDR3 extends over 14 amino acids. V lost 0 bases, J lost 5 bases, and 3 bases stayed unmatched. The germline V gene has CDR1 LNHNV and CDR2 YYDKDF (reference sequence). As to this clonotype: What it binds is unknown.

Exclusion criteria comprised other autoimmune diseases, uncontrolled infections, pregnancy or lactation in patients. As the starting material, around 10 ml of fresh peripheral blood yielded the PBMCs. Beta-chain TCR CDR3 regions were amplified from RNA transcripts. Second-round multiplex PCR came after first-round RT-PCR with HTBI primers. TCRdb reprocessed the multiplex PCR reads via MiXCR and lists one record per CDR3 protein. This table has roughly 400,000 distinct CDR3 sequences, 15% to 20% appearing once. Sequencing was carried out using peripheral blood. V and J are TRBV15 and TRBJ1-1; 7 bases map to TRBD1. The source of this sequence is an adult woman with stable Graves' hyperthyroidism. The chain's CDR3 is CATSREKGATEAFF. CDR3 nucleotide sequence: TGTGCCACCAGCAGAGAAAAGGGGGCGACTGAAGCTTTCTTT.